Following are 19 T cell receptor beta chains from one sample sequenced in a study of metastatic and nonmetastatic thyroid tumors. Thyroid surgery was preceded by no treatment in any patient. TCRdb re-processed the PCR reads through MiXCR. The sample lists 6,000 or so clones; around 33% were seen once. Material for sequencing was adjacent normal tissue. These receptors all stem from a male donor with papillary thyroid cancer or a benign thyroid nodule (not recorded which). Some clones in this sample may be carry-over from other donors' samples.

In its sample, this clone was seen many times. Other DNA sequences in the same sample also yield this CDR3. This sequence joins TRBV30 and TRBJ1-4; D is ambiguous. V shed 1 base and J shed 5 bases, with 8 bases lying between them. The CDR3 consists of 13 residues. Germline V gene sequence: CDR1 GTSNPN, CDR2 SVGIG (reference sequence). CDR3 in amino acids: CAWSARPNEKLFF. In DNA, the CDR3 is TGTGCCTGGAGTGCCAGACCAAATGAAAAACTGTTTTTT.

The chain recombines TRBV19 with TRBJ2-2; TRBD1 aligns across 7 bases. The CDR3 is 14 amino acids. Looked up from germline, CDR1 is LNHDA and CDR2 is SQIVND (reference sequence). V trimming: 6 bases; J trimming: 7 bases; junction bases outside the gene matches: 8. CDR3 nucleotides: TGTGCCAGTAGCGGACAGGTAGTAGTCGGGGAGCTGTTTTTT. This gives the protein CASSGQVVVGELFF. The variable domain in full, completed from reference TRBV19 and TRBJ2-2, reads DGGITQSPKYLFRKEGQNVTLSCEQNLNHDAMYWYRQDPGQGLRLIYYSQIVNDFQKGDIAEGYSVSREKKESFPLTVTSAQKNPTAFYLCASSGQVVVGELFFGEGSRLTVL.

The DNA of the CDR3 is TGCGTCCAAGCGGGCCCCGGGGAGCTGTTTTTT. Translation gives CVQAGPGELFF. This rearrangement joins TRBV4-1 to TRBJ2-2; possibly TRBD2 for D (6 bases). The length of the CDR3 is 11 residues. From germline, CDR1 is MGHRA and CDR2 YSYEKL.

This clone was seen repeatedly, ten times or more. A much larger clone differs from this one at a single base, so this may be a read error. This chain joins TRBV12-5 and TRBJ2-2, with 8 bases lining up with TRBD2. CDR3 length: 15 residues. From germline, CDR1 is LGHNT and CDR2 FRNRAP. Trimming removed 11 bases from V and 4 bases from J; junction bases left unmatched: 12. CDR3 region: CAGTLTSETTGELFF. The CDR3, as DNA: TGTGCTGGTACTCTGACTAGCGAGACCACCGGGGAGCTGTTTTTT. The complete variable domain, with remaining parts taken from reference TRBV12-5 and TRBJ2-2, reads DARVTQTPRHKVTEMGQEVTMRCQPILGHNTVFWYRQTMMQGLELLAYFRNRAPLDDSGMPKDRFSAEMPDATLATLKIQPSEPRDSAVYFCAGTLTSETTGELFFGEGSRLTVL.

This clone has just a few counts. The chain joins TRBV30 to TRBJ1-6; D ambiguous. Trimming pared 0 bases from V and 7 bases from J, leaving 7 bases between. CDR1 is GTSNPN, CDR2 SVGIG, per germline (reference sequence). The CDR3 covers 13 residues. The CDR3, as DNA: TGTGCCTGGAGTGTACAACGGAATTCACCCCTCCACTTT. Protein: CAWSVQRNSPLHF.

This clone showed up many times. The chain employs TRBV28 and TRBJ1-6, with D unresolved. CDR1 and CDR2 (germline): MDHEN, SYDVKM. With 7 bases removed from V and 0 bases from J, the gap between germline ends came to 10 bases. The CDR3 has 15 amino acids. Here the CDR3 DNA reads TGTGCCAGCAAACAACACAGCTCCTATAATTCACCCCTCCACTTT. It translates to CASKQHSSYNSPLHF.

This clone was counted only a few times. This CDR3 reads CASSLAGVGEQYF. In DNA, the CDR3 is TGTGCCAGCAGTTTGGCGGGAGTTGGCGAGCAGTACTTC. The genes are TRBV27 and TRBJ2-7; the match to TRBD2 covers 7 bases. Trimming removed 3 bases from V and 6 bases from J; junction bases left unmatched: 5. The CDR3 is 13 residues long. The germline V gene has CDR1 MNHEY and CDR2 SMNVEV (reference sequence).

There are a few counts of this clone. DNA of the CDR3: TGTGCCAGCATGGGGCCGACGGGCACTGAAGCTTTCTTT. The encoded protein is CASMGPTGTEAFF. The V and J genes are TRBV6-1 and TRBJ1-1, with a tentative D call TRBD1 (5 bases). Per germline, CDR1 MNHNS and CDR2 SASEGT. This CDR3 contains 13 residues. V was cut by 7 bases and J by 4 bases, with 13 bases left in between.

The chain employs TRBV7-8 and TRBJ2-1; D is ambiguous. The CDR3 totals 14 residues. The V gene's germline CDR1 is SGHVS and CDR2 FQNEAQ. Trimming removed 4 bases at V and 0 bases at J, with 7 bases between. In nucleotides, the CDR3 is TGTGCCAGCAGCTCCCCAAGCTCCTACAATGAGCAGTTCTTC. This gives the protein CASSSPSSYNEQFF. The full variable domain, rest sourced from reference TRBV7-8 and TRBJ2-1, is GAGVSQSPRYKVAKRGQDVALRCDPISGHVSLFWYQQALGQGPEFLTYFQNEAQLDKSGLPSDRFFAERPEGSVSTLKIQRTQQEDSAVYLCASSSPSSYNEQFFGPGTRLTVL.

The CDR3 sequence is CASRPTRSTDTQYF. Written as DNA, the CDR3 is TGTGCCAGCAGACCTACTAGGAGCACAGATACGCAGTATTTT. This chain uses TRBV6-1 with TRBJ2-3; possibly TRBD2 for D (5 bases). Germline V gene data show CDR1 as MNHNS and CDR2 as SASEGT. The CDR3 totals 14 residues. V shed 6 bases and J shed 0 bases, with 10 bases lying between them.

The chain employs TRBV6-1 and TRBJ2-7; TRBD1 or TRBD2 may be the D gene (5 bases each). V lost 3 bases and J lost 2, with 11 bases in between. CDR1 MNHNS and CDR2 SASEGT come from the germline V gene. This CDR3 is 14 amino acids long. CDR3 bases: TGTGCCAGCAGTGAGGGTGGGGGAACCTACGAGCAGTACTTC. Translating gives CASSEGGGTYEQYF.

J is TRBJ1-6 and V is TRBV3-1, with 9 bases aligning to TRBD1. CDR3 length: 14 amino acids. The V and J ends lost 5 bases and 10 bases, in that order; junction bases with no gene match: 6. Germline V CDR1 and CDR2: LGHDT, YNNKEL (reference sequence). CDR3 nucleotides: TGTGCCAGCAGCTCGGACAGGGGAAGCTCACCCCTCCACTTT. It specifies CASSSDRGSSPLHF.

As to this clone: At one boundary the junction diverges from the germline segment, which might be a read error. The V call is TRBV6-1, the J call TRBJ1-2; perhaps TRBD1 as D (5 bases). Germline CDR1 MNHNS, CDR2 SASEGT. CDR3 length: 12 residues. The CDR3 sequence is CASSLPGGFWPF. DNA for the CDR3: TGTGCCAGCAGTCTTCCCGGGGGGTTCTGGCCCTTC.

This clone has ten or more counts. The rearrangement links TRBV4-1 to TRBJ1-4; 7 nucleotides match TRBD1. The CDR3 loop spans 15 amino acids. Per germline, CDR1 MGHRA and CDR2 YSYEKL. V gave up 2 bases and J gave up 8 bases; unmatched junction bases: 8. The CDR3 loop reads CASSQIDREGEKLFF. Written as DNA, the CDR3 is TGCGCCAGCAGCCAAATAGACAGGGAAGGAGAAAAACTGTTTTTT.

V usage is TRBV24-1 and J usage is TRBJ2-2; 10 bases fit TRBD2. The trim removed 9 bases at V and 7 bases at J, leaving 7 bases unmatched. Looked up from germline, CDR1 is KGHDR and CDR2 is SFDVKD. The CDR3 is made up of 14 amino acids. The CDR3 DNA reads as TGTGCCACCGGACTAGCGGATCAAAGCGGGGAGCTGTTTTTT. Translating gives CATGLADQSGELFF.

Judged by abundance, this clone is large. V gene TRBV2 combines with J gene TRBJ1-2, with D possibly being TRBD1 (6 bases). Trimming cost V 6 bases and J 2 bases, with 13 bases left between them. Germline CDR1 and CDR2: SNHLY and FYNNEI. The CDR3 contains 14 residues. The CDR3 loop reads CASRAQGLNYGYTF. As DNA, the CDR3 is TGTGCCAGCAGGGCACAGGGTTTAAACTATGGCTACACCTTC.

The V and J genes are TRBV20-1 and TRBJ1-2; possible D gene TRBD1, 6 bases. Trimming took off 0 bases at V and 6 bases at J, with 20 bases between the two ends. This CDR3 has 16 residues. Germline CDR1 and CDR2: DFQATT and SNEGSKA (reference sequence). The CDR3: CSARDLGRGIGNGYTF. Here the CDR3 DNA reads TGCAGTGCTAGAGACCTAGGGAGGGGGATCGGAAATGGCTACACCTTC.

Regarding this clone: The germline gene is not matched at one end of the junction; a read error may be the cause. This chain uses TRBV19 with TRBJ2-7, with D unclear. Germline CDR1 is LNHDA and CDR2 is SQIVND (reference sequence). CDR3 length equals 13 residues. CDR3 DNA sequence: TGTGGCAGTTGTTCTCGCAGCTCCAACGAGCAGTACTTC. It specifies CGSCSRSSNEQYF. Full variable domain (rest looked up from reference TRBV19 and TRBJ2-7): DGGITQSPKYLFRKEGQNVTLSCEQNLNHDAMYWYRQDPGQGLRLIYYSQIVNDFQKGDIAEGYSVSREKKESFPLTVTSAQKNPTAFYLCGSCSRSSNEQYFGPGTRLTVT.

This sequence joins TRBV30 and TRBJ2-7; D gene unclear. The CDR3 is 13 amino acids. V gave up 2 bases and J gave up 3 bases, with 11 bases separating them. Germline CDR1 is GTSNPN and CDR2 is SVGIG (reference sequence). CDR3 nucleotide sequence: TGTGCCTGGAGTCTTGGATCTGACTACGAGCAGTACTTC. Translated: CAWSLGSDYEQYF.